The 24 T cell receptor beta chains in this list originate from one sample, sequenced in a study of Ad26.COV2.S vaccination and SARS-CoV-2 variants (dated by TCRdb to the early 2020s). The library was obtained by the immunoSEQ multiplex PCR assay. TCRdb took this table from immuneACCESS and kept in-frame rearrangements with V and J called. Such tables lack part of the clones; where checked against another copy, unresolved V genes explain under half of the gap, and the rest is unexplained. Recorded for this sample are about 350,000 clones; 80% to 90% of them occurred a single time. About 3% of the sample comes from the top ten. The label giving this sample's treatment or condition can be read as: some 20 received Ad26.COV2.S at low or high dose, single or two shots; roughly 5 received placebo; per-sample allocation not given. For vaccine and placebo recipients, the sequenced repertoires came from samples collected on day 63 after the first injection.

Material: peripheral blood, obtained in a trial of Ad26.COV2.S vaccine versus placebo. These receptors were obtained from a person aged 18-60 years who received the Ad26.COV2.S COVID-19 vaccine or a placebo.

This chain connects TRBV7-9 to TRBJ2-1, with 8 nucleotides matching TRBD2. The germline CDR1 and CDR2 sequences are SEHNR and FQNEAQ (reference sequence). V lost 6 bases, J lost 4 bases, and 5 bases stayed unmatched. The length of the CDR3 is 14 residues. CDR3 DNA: TGTGCCAGCAGTCTAGCGGGTCCGTACAATGAGCAGTTCTTC. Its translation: CASSLAGPYNEQFF.

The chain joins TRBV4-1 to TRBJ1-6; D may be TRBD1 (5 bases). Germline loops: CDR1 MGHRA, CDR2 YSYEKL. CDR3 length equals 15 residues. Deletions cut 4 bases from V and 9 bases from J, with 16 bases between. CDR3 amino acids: CASSRGPLESSPLHF. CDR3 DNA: TGCGCCAGCAGCCGGGGACCCCTGGAGAGTTCACCCCTCCACTTT.

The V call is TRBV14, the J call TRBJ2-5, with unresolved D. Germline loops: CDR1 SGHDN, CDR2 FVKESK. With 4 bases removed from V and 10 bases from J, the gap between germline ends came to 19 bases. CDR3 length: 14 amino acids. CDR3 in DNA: TGTGCCAGCAGCCCGCGACCCGATGGATTGAACCAGTACTTC. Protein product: CASSPRPDGLNQYF.

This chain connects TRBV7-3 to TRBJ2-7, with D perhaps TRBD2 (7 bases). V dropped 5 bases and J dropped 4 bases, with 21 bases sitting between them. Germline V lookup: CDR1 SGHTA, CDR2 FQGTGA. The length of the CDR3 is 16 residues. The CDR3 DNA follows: TGTGCCAGCAGCCCCATAGGGGGGGGACCGATTTACGAGCAGTACTTC. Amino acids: CASSPIGGGPIYEQYF.

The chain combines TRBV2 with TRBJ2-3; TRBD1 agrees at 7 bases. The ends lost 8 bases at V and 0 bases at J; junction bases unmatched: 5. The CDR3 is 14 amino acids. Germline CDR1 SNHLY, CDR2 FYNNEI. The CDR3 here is CASGRDRSTDTQYF. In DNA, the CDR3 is TGTGCCAGCGGACGGGACAGAAGCACAGATACGCAGTATTTT.

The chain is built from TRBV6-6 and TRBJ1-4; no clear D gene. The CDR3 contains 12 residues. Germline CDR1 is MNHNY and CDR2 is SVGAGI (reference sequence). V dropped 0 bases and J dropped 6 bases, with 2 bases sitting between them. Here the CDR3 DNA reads TGTGCCAGCAGTTACTCTGATGAAAAACTGTTTTTT. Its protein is CASSYSDEKLFF.

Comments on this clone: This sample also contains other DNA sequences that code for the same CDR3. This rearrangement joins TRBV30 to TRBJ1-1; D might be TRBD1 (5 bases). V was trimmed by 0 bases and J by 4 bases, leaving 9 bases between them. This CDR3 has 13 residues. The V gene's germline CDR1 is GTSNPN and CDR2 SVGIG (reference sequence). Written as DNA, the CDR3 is TGTGCCTGGAGTGTTTCAGGGATCACTGAAGCTTTCTTT. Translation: CAWSVSGITEAFF.

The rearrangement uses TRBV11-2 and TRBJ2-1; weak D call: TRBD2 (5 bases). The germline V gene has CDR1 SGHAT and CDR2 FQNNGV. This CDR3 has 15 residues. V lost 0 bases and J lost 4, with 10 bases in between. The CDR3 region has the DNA TGTGCCAGCAGCTTAGATCCCGGCGGGTACAATGAGCAGTTCTTC. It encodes CASSLDPGGYNEQFF.

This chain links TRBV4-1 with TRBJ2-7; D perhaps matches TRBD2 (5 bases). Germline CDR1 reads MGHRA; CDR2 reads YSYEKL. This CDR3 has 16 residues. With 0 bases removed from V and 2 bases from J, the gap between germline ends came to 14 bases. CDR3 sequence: CASSQESAVRTYEQYF. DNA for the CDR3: TGCGCCAGCAGCCAAGAATCAGCGGTACGCACCTACGAGCAGTACTTC.

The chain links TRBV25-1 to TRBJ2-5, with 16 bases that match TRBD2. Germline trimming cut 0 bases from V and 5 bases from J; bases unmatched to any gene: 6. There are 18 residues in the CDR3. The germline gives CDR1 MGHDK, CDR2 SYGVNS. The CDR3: CASSEYGTSGGARETQYF. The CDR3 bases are TGTGCCAGCAGTGAATACGGGACTAGCGGGGGGGCCCGGGAGACCCAGTACTTC. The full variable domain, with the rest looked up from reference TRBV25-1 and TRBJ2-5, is EADIYQTPRYLVIGTGKKITLECSQTMGHDKMYWYQQDPGMELHLIHYSYGVNSTEKGDLSSESTVSRIRTEHFPLTLESARPSHTSQYLCASSEYGTSGGARETQYFGPGTRLLVL.

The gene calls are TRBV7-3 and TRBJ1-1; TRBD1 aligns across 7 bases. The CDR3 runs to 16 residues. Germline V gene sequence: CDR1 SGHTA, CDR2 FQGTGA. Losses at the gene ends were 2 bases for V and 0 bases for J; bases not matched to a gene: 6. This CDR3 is CASSLGPRGVNTEAFF. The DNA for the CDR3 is TGTGCCAGCAGCTTAGGTCCCAGGGGGGTGAACACTGAAGCTTTCTTT.

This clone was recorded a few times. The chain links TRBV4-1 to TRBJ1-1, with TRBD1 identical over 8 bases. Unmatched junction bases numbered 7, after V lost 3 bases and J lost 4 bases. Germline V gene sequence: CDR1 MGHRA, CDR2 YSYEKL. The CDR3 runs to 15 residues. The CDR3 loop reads CASSHPGQGVTEAFF. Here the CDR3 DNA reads TGCGCCAGCAGCCACCCCGGACAGGGAGTCACTGAAGCTTTCTTT.

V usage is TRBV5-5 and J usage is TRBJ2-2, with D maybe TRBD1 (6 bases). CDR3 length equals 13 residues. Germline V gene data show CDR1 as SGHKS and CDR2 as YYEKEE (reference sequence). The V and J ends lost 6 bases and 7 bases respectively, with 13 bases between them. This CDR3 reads CASIIQGDGELFF. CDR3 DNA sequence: TGTGCCAGCATCATACAGGGCGACGGGGAGCTGTTTTTT.

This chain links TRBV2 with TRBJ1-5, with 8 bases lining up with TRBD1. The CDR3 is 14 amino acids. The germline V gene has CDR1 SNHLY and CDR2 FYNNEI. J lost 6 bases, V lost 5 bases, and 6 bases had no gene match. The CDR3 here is CASSYDRGTQPQHF. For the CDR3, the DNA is TGTGCCAGCAGTTACGACAGGGGAACTCAGCCCCAGCATTTT.

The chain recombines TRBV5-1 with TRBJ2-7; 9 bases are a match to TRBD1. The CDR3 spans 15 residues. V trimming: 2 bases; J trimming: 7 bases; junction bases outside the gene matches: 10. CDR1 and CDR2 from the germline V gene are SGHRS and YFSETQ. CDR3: CASSLGQGPLVEQYF. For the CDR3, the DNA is TGCGCCAGCAGCTTAGGACAGGGGCCCCTGGTTGAGCAGTACTTC.

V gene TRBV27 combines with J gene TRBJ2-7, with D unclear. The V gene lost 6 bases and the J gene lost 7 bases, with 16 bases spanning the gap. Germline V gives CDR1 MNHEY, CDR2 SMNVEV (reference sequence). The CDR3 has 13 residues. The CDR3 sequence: CASSLGSTGEQYF. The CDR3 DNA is TGTGCCAGCAGCTTGGGATCTACCGGGGAGCAGTACTTC.

Here the CDR3 DNA reads TGTGCCAGCAGCAGGGGACAGGCCAACACCGGGGAGCTGTTTTTT. Its protein is CASSRGQANTGELFF. The chain recombines TRBV27 with TRBJ2-2; 8 positions agree with TRBD1. CDR1 is MNHEY, CDR2 SMNVEV, per germline (reference sequence). V lost 6 bases to trimming and J lost 2 bases; unmatched junction nucleotides: 5. This CDR3 comprises 15 residues.

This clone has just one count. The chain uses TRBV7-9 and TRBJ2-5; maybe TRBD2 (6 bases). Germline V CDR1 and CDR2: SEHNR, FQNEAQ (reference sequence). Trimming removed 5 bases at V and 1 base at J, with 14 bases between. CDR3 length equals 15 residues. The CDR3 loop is CASSIRDSPQETQYF. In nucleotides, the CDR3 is TGTGCCAGCAGCATCAGGGACTCCCCCCAAGAGACCCAGTACTTC.

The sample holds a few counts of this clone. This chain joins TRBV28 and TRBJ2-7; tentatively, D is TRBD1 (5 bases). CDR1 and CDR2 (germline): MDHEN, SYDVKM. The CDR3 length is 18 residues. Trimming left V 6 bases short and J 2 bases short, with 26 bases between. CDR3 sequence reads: CASRARMGRRITTYEQYF. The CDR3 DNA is TGTGCCAGCAGGGCCCGGATGGGGCGTCGAATAACAACCTACGAGCAGTACTTC.

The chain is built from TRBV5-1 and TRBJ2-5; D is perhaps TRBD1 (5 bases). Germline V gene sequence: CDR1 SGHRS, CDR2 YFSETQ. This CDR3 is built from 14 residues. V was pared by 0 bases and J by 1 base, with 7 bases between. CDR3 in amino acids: CASSLVDSQETQYF. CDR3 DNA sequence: TGCGCCAGCAGCTTGGTAGACAGCCAAGAGACCCAGTACTTC.

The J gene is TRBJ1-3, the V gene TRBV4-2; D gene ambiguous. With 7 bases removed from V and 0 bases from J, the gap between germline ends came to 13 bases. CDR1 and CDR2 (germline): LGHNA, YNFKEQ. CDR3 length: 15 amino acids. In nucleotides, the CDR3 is TGTGCCAGCACCACCGTTTCAAGCTCTGGAAACACCATATATTTT. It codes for CASTTVSSSGNTIYF.

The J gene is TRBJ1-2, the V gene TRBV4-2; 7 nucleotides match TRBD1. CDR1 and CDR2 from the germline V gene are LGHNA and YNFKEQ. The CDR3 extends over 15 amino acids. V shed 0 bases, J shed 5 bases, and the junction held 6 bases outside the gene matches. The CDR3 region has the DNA TGTGCCAGCAGCCAAGATCCAGGGGGTAGATATGGCTACACCTTC. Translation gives CASSQDPGGRYGYTF.

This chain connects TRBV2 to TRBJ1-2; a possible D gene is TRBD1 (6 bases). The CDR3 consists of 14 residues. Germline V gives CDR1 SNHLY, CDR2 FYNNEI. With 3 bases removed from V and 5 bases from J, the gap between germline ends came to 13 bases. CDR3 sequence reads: CASSEPGVSYGYTF. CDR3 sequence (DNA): TGTGCCAGCAGTGAGCCAGGGGTGTCATATGGCTACACCTTC.

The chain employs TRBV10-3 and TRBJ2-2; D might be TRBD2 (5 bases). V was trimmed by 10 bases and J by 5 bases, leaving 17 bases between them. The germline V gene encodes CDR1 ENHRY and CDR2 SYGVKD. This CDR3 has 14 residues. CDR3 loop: CATRRTLGTGELFF. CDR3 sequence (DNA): TGTGCCACTAGACGGACTCTTGGGACCGGGGAGCTGTTTTTT.